Shown below are 17 T cell receptor beta chains from a single sample sequenced in a study of blood T cells in healthy people across ages. For the second PCR, which ran for about 7 to 11 cycles, a sample-barcoded 5' primer and a J-beta primer mix were used. TCRdb recomputed calls from the 5' RACE reads with MiXCR, one row per CDR3 protein. The sample contains around 990,000 distinct CDR3 sequences, approximately 25% of which appear only once. The data were also submitted as part of a second study, on T cells of mothers and their children.

The specimen sequenced was blood. The receptors derive from a girl aged 2 to 10 in good health.

This clonotype was seen only a few times. V and J are TRBV4-2 and TRBJ2-2; D perhaps matches TRBD1 (6 bases). This CDR3 spans 15 amino acids. The germline V gene has CDR1 LGHNA and CDR2 YNFKEQ. Trimming took 3 bases from V and 3 from J, leaving 11 bases between them. DNA for the CDR3: TGTGCCAGCAGCCATCCGGGACAAGACACCGGGGAGCTGTTTTTT. This translates into CASSHPGQDTGELFF.

The J gene is TRBJ2-1, the V gene TRBV9; D is ambiguous. V shed 2 bases and J shed 11 bases, with 14 bases lying between them. The germline V gene has CDR1 SGDLS and CDR2 YYNGEE. This CDR3 spans 13 amino acids. As DNA, the CDR3 is TGTGCCAGCAGCGTCGCCACCCGGGCGCAGCAGTTCTTC. It yields the protein CASSVATRAQQFF.

V and J are TRBV20-1 and TRBJ2-3; TRBD1 matches 9 bases. This CDR3 comprises 14 residues. Trimming took 6 bases from V and 5 from J; bases not matched to a gene: 9. In germline, CDR1 is DFQATT, CDR2 SNEGSKA (reference sequence). CDR3 nucleotides: TGCAGTGCGTTGGGACAGGGAATGAAAGATACGCAGTATTTT. It codes for CSALGQGMKDTQYF.

This rearrangement joins TRBV29-1 to TRBJ1-3; D remains unclear. Germline CDR1 and CDR2: SQVTM and ANQGSEA. The CDR3 spans 14 residues. The germline V and J ends were trimmed by 2 bases and 0 bases, with 8 bases remaining between them. CDR3 nucleotide sequence: TGCAGCGTTGAATTCCGGGACTCTGGAAACACCATATATTTT. Translation gives CSVEFRDSGNTIYF.

This clonotype has just a few counts. This chain connects TRBV3-1 to TRBJ2-1; 15 positions agree with TRBD2. The V segment lost 4 bases and the J segment 3 bases; nucleotides outside the gene matches: 1. This CDR3 region has 16 residues. Germline V gene data show CDR1 as LGHDT and CDR2 as YNNKEL (reference sequence). CDR3 nucleotides: TGTGCCAGCAGCCGGGGACTAGCGGGAGGCTACAATGAGCAGTTCTTC. This encodes CASSRGLAGGYNEQFF.

The genes are TRBV12-3 or TRBV12-4 and TRBJ2-1; possibly TRBD1 for D (6 bases). The CDR3 consists of 14 residues. V lost 0 bases to trimming and J lost 12 bases, with 15 bases between them. The DNA of the CDR3 is TGTGCCAGCAGTTTAGCGCCCTTGGGGGCCGGGCAGTTCTTC. Encoded protein: CASSLAPLGAGQFF.

Details on this clonotype: A read error may produce the germline difference seen at one junction end. The V and J genes are TRBV2 and TRBJ2-4; weak D call: TRBD1 (6 bases). Per the germline V gene, CDR1 is SNHLY and CDR2 is FYNNEI. The CDR3 contains 16 residues. CDR3 loop: CACSEAGQPVKNIQYF. The CDR3 DNA reads as TGTGCCTGCAGTGAAGCTGGACAGCCGGTAAAAAACATTCAGTACTTC.

The chain recombines TRBV4-1 with TRBJ1-6; TRBD1 matches at 8 bases. With V trimmed by 1 base and J by 10 bases, 9 bases remained unmatched. The CDR3 contains 16 residues. CDR1 is MGHRA and CDR2 is YSYEKL in the germline V gene. The CDR3, as DNA: TGCGCCAGCAGCCAAGCGCAGGACAGGGTAGGGTCACCCCTCCACTTT. Its translation: CASSQAQDRVGSPLHF.

The chain combines TRBV4-2 with TRBJ2-5; 7 bases are shared with TRBD1. The CDR3 consists of 15 residues. V was clipped by 1 base and J by 3 bases; unmatched bases: 5. The V gene's germline CDR1 is LGHNA and CDR2 YNFKEQ. Here the CDR3 reads CASSQVVGGEETQYF. The CDR3 bases are TGTGCCAGCAGCCAAGTAGTAGGGGGCGAAGAGACCCAGTACTTC.

The chain couples TRBV6-1 to TRBJ2-1; 15 bases align to TRBD2. The CDR3 runs to 18 residues. The trim removed 5 bases at V and 4 bases at J, leaving 9 bases unmatched. The germline V gene encodes CDR1 MNHNS and CDR2 SASEGT. Here the CDR3 reads CASSRGTSGRSFYNEQFF. The CDR3 region has the DNA TGTGCCAGCAGTAGGGGGACTAGCGGGAGGTCTTTTTACAATGAGCAGTTCTTC.

This clonotype was seen a handful of times. The junction departs from germline at one end; a sequencing error may be responsible. The rearrangement joins TRBV19 to TRBJ1-1; the D gene is possibly TRBD1 (5 bases). The germline V gene has CDR1 LNHDA and CDR2 SQIVND (reference sequence). The CDR3 covers 13 residues. CDR3 sequence: CASSMTENTEAFF. The CDR3 bases are TGTGCCAGTAGTATGACAGAGAACACTGAGGCTTTCTTT.

The V call is TRBV20-1, the J call TRBJ2-7; D is unclear. V was clipped by 6 bases and J by 4 bases, with 25 bases between them. CDR1 and CDR2 (germline): DFQATT, SNEGSKA (reference sequence). The CDR3 covers 16 residues. CDR3 protein: CSATTHSAGELYEQYF. The DNA for the CDR3 is TGCAGTGCCACCACCCACTCCGCAGGAGAACTATACGAGCAGTACTTC.

V and J are TRBV12-3 or TRBV12-4 and TRBJ2-5; TRBD2 matches 12 bases. With the DNA end fitting TRBJ2-7 better, the J assignment may be wrong. The CDR3 extends over 13 amino acids. This CDR3 is CASSTSGRSEQYF. DNA of the CDR3: TGTGCCAGCAGCACTAGCGGGAGGAGCGAGCAGTACTTC.

This clonotype was seen only a few times. The V and J genes are TRBV3-1 and TRBJ2-1; D perhaps matches TRBD2 (5 bases). The CDR3 length is 14 residues. The ends were cut back, 0 bases at V and 8 bases at J, with 11 bases in the middle. Germline assignment: CDR1 LGHDT and CDR2 YNNKEL (reference sequence). The CDR3 reads CASSQDPSSYEQFF. CDR3 bases: TGTGCCAGCAGCCAAGACCCTAGCTCCTATGAGCAGTTCTTC.

This clonotype was detected only a few times. The rearrangement joins TRBV29-1 to TRBJ2-5; D gene ambiguous. The CDR3 consists of 12 residues. V was pared by 4 bases and J by 3 bases, with 9 bases between. CDR1 and CDR2 from the germline V gene are SQVTM and ANQGSEA. The CDR3 sequence is CSVVTDEETQYF. In nucleotides, the CDR3 is TGCAGCGTTGTCACGGACGAAGAGACCCAGTACTTC.

In this sample, this clonotype turned up a few times. J is TRBJ2-1 and V is TRBV5-4; 8 bases match TRBD2. Germline values: CDR1 SGHNT, CDR2 YYREEE (reference sequence). V shed 2 bases and J 4 bases; nucleotides not matched to a gene: 5. This CDR3 has 15 residues. CDR3 region: CASSFGPSGYNEQFF. CDR3 bases: TGTGCCAGCAGCTTTGGTCCTAGCGGGTACAATGAGCAGTTCTTC.

V and J are TRBV12-3 or TRBV12-4 and TRBJ2-5, with 10 bases lining up with TRBD2. The CDR3 is made up of 15 amino acids. Trimming cost V 7 bases and J 5 bases; bases outside gene matches: 10. The CDR3, as DNA: TGTGCCAGCATGGACAGCGGGGGGGCCTTGGAGACCCAGTACTTC. As protein: CASMDSGGALETQYF.